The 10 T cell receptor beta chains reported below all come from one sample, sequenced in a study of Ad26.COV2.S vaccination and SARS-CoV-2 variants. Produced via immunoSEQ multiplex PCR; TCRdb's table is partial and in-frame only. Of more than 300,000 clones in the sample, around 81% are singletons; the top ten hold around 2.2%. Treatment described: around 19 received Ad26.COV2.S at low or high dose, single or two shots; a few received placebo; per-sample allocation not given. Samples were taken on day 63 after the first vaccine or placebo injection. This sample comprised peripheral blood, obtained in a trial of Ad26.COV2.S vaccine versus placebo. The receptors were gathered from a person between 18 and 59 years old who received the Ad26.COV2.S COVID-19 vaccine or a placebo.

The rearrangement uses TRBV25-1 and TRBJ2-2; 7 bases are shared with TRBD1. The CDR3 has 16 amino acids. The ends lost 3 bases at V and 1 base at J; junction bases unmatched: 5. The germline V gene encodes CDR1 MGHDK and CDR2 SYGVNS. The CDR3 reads CASSERGLGNTGELFF. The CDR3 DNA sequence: TGTGCCAGCAGTGAGAGGGGGCTAGGGAACACCGGGGAGCTGTTTTTT.

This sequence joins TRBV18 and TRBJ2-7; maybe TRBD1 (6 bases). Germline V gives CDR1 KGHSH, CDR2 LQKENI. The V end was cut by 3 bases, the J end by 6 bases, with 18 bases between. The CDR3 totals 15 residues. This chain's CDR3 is CASSPIQGLDSEQYF. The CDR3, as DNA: TGTGCCAGCTCACCGATCCAGGGTCTGGACAGCGAGCAGTACTTC.

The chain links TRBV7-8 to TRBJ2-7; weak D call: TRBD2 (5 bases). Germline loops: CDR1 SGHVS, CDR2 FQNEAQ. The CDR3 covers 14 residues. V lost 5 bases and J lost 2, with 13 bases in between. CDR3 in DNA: TGTGCCAGCAGCCTATGGGAGCAAACCTACGAGCAGTACTTC. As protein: CASSLWEQTYEQYF.

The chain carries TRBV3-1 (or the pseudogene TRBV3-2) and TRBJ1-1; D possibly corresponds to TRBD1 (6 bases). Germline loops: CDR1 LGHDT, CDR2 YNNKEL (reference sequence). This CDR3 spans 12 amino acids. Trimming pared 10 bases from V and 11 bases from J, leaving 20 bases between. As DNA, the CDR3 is TGTGCCACAAAAGGAGGGGGGGCTTCGGCTTTCTTT. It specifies CATKGGGASAFF.

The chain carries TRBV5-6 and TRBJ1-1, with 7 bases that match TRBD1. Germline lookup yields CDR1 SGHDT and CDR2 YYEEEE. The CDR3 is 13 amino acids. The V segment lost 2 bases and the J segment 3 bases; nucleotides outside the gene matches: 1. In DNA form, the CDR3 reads TGTGCCAGCAGCTTCGACAGGGACACTGAAGCTTTCTTT. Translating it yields CASSFDRDTEAFF.

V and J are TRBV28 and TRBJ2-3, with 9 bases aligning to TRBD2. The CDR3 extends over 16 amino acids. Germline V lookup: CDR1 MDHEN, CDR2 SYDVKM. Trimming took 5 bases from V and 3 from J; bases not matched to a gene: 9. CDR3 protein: CASSLWTSEYTDTQYF. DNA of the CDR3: TGTGCCAGCAGTCTCTGGACTAGCGAATATACAGATACGCAGTATTTT.

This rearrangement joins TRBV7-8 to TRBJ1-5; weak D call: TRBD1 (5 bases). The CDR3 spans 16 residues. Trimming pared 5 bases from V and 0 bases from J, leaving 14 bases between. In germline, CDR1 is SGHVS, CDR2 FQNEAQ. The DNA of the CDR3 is TGTGCCAGCAGCACTCTCGGGACGGCTAGCAATCAGCCCCAGCATTTT. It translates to CASSTLGTASNQPQHF.

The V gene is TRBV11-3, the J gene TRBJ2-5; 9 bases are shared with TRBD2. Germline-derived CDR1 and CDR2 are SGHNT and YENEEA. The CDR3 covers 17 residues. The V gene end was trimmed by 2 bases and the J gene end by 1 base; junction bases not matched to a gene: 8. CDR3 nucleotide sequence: TGTGCCAGCAGCTTACACTCAGCGGGGGGAGCCCAAGAGACCCAGTACTTC. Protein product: CASSLHSAGGAQETQYF.

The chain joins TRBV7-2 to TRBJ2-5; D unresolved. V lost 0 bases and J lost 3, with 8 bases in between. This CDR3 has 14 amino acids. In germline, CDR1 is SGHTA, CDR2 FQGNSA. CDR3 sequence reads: CASSLAIGEETQYF. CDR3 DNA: TGTGCCAGCAGCTTAGCAATCGGTGAAGAGACCCAGTACTTC.

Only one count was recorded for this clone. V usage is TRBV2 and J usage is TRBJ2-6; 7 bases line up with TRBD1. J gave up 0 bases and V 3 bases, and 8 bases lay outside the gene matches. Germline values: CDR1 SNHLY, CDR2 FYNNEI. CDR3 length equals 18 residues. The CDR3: CASSEETGTLSGANVLTF. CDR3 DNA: TGTGCCAGCAGTGAGGAGACAGGGACCCTCTCTGGGGCCAACGTCCTGACTTTC.